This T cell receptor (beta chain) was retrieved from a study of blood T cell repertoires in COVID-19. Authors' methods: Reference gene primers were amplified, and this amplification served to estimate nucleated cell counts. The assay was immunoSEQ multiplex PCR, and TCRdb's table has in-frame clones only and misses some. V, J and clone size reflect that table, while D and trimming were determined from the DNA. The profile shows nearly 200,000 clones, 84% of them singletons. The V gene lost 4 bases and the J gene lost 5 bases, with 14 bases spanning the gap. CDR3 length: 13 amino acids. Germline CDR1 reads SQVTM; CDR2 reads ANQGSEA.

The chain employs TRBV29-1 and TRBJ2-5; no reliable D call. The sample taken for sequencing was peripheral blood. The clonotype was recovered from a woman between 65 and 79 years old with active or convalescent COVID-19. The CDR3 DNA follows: TGCAGCGTTGTATCAAGCAACTTGGAGACCCAGTACTTC. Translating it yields CSVVSSNLETQYF.